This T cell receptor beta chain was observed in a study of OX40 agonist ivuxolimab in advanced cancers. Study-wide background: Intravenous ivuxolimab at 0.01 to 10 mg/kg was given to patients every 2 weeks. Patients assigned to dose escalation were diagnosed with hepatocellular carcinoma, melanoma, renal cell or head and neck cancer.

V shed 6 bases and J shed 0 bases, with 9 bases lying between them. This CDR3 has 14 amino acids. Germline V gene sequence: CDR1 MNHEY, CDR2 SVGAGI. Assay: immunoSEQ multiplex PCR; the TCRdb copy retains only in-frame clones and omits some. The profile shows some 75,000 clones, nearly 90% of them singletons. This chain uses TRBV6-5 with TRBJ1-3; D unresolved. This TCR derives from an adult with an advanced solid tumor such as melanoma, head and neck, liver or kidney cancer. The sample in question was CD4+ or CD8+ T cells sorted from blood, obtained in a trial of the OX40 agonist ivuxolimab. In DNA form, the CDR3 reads TGTGCCAGCAGGCTTGGCGGCTCTGGAAACACCATATATTTT. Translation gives CASRLGGSGNTIYF.